This TCR beta chain was sequenced in a study of blood T cell repertoires in COVID-19 (dated by TCRdb to the early 2020s). Study-level background: Collaborator samples came from the United States, Italy and Spain and covered acute and convalescent phases of COVID-19. The prospective study material was composed of cDNA or gDNA derived from T cells, B-cell-depleted T cells, or PBMCs. Deeply sampled blood TCRbeta repertoires from subjects exposed to, actively infected with, or recovered from COVID-19 were included in the dataset. A freely available public database, intended as a resource for researchers studying the immune response to SARS-CoV-2, is where the repertoires were released. The samples were drawn from two sources: the first 160 participants of the ongoing ImmuneRACE study, and 1,000 to 1,500 subjects contributed by 6 global collaborators. The sample metadata nearly always contained a de-identified subject ID, COVID-19 status, age in years and sex. Where available, HLA class I and class II types were obtained from metadata supplied by the sample provider rather than from assay-based typing.

Collaborating institutions collected whole blood in K2EDTA tubes following their own protocols. For TCRbeta analysis, collaborators shipped samples as frozen whole blood, isolated PBMCs, or DNA extracted from either of those sample types. A word on this clone: Its antigen target is currently unknown. The sample holds no much larger clone one base away, and base qualities are not on file.

TCRbeta CDR3 regions were amplified from genomic DNA by means of the immunoSEQ Assay, a bias-controlled multiplex PCR. The published analysis was carried out like this. Within the assay, amplification of reference gene primers was used to estimate how many nucleated cells each sample contained. Sequence reads were collapsed and filtered to measure the absolute abundance of every unique TCRbeta CDR3 rearrangement. For each sample, productive Simpson clonality was calculated as the square root of Simpson's diversity index over productive rearrangements. Here the immuneACCESS table is served through TCRdb, limited to in-frame sequences with V and J called. Missing clones are a known gap in these copies; in checked studies unresolved V genes cover under half, and the rest lacks a known reason. That table gives V, J and clone size, and the DNA gave D and trimming. This sample comprises 35,000 to 40,000 clones, 70% to 90% of them detected only once. The ten largest clones take up roughly a fifth of the sample.

V sheds 5 bases and J sheds 9 bases, leaving 11 bases between their ends. The CDR3, from cysteine to phenylalanine, totals 12 residues. The kept DNA is CDR3 alone, 36 bases in frame from the first base. The CDR1 and CDR2 encoded by the germline V gene are MNHEY and SVGEGT. The investigation overall reported the following: How much clinical and demographic metadata was included differed by source and by participant, and the metadata was provided uncurated.

The receptor chain draws on TRBV6-2 or TRBV6-3 and TRBJ2-1; matching of 5 bases hints at TRBD2 as the D gene. Sequenced: peripheral blood. This receptor was identified in a man aged 70 or older with acute or convalescent COVID-19. The DNA reads as follows: TGTGCCAGCAGTCTCAGGAGGTCTGAGCAGTTCTTC. This is translated as CASSLRRSEQFF.